This passage covers 24 T cell receptor beta chains from one sample sequenced in a study of T-cell reconstitution after alpha-beta-depleted transplantation in children. It was with unique molecular identifiers that the TCRbeta library was prepared. Via MiXCR, TCRdb re-called the PCR reads, giving one row per CDR3 protein. The sample consists of approximately 800,000 distinct CDR3 sequences, less than 20% of them appearing once. The starting material was PBMCs, mostly from graft donor cells, obtained 360 days after TCRalphabeta/CD19-depleted stem cell transplant. These receptors all come from a male patient aged 10 to 17 who had a stem cell transplant for acute lymphoblastic leukemia, so the T cells may come from the graft donor.

This clonotype showed up many times. The chain uses TRBV15 and TRBJ2-7; 8 nucleotides line up with TRBD1. V trimming: 0 bases; J trimming: 3 bases; junction bases outside the gene matches: 10. From germline, CDR1 is LNHNV and CDR2 YYDKDF (reference sequence). The CDR3 consists of 17 residues. CDR3 sequence: CATSRDVLRDRFYEQYF. As DNA, the CDR3 is TGTGCCACCAGCAGAGACGTTCTCCGGGACAGGTTCTACGAGCAGTACTTC.

This clonotype was seen more than once but under ten times. The chain uses TRBV7-8 and TRBJ1-5; no clear D gene. Germline loops: CDR1 SGHVS, CDR2 FQNEAQ. This CDR3 is built from 15 residues. V lost 2 bases and J 7 bases, leaving 15 bases between the germline ends. The CDR3, as DNA: TGTGCCAGCAGCTTATCTCGAAGGCAGAAGCAGCCCCAGCATTTT. Protein: CASSLSRRQKQPQHF.

This clonotype was seen a handful of times. This chain joins TRBV4-2 and TRBJ2-5; 7 bases fit TRBD2. Germline trimming cut 0 bases from V and 4 bases from J; bases unmatched to any gene: 2. CDR1 and CDR2 (germline): LGHNA, YNFKEQ. The CDR3 has 14 amino acids. CDR3 nucleotide sequence: TGTGCCAGCAGCCAAGAAACGGGGGGAGAGACCCAGTACTTC. Amino acids: CASSQETGGETQYF.

This clonotype was counted only a few times. The chain couples TRBV4-2 to TRBJ2-3; D call uncertain. The CDR3 is 14 amino acids. Trimming took off 1 base at V and 6 bases at J, with 11 bases between the two ends. CDR1 and CDR2 (germline): LGHNA, YNFKEQ. The CDR3 sequence: CASSQGWQFDTQYF. The CDR3 region has the DNA TGTGCCAGCAGCCAAGGGTGGCAATTTGATACGCAGTATTTT.

This clonotype has more than one count but fewer than ten. This chain links TRBV10-3 with TRBJ2-5, with D hard to call. This CDR3 is 13 amino acids long. In germline, CDR1 is ENHRY, CDR2 SYGVKD. Trimming removed 3 bases from V and 2 bases from J, with 7 bases in between. In DNA, the CDR3 is TGTGCCATCAGTGACAGGAATCAAGAGACCCAGTACTTC. Amino acids: CAISDRNQETQYF.

This clonotype was observed a handful of times. The rearrangement joins TRBV12-3 or TRBV12-4 to TRBJ1-1; a weak D match, TRBD1 (5 bases). Trimming shortened V by 4 bases and J by 0 bases, and 12 bases separated the two germline ends. The CDR3 runs to 15 residues. CDR3: CASSSHRTMNTEAFF. The DNA for the CDR3 is TGTGCCAGCAGTTCCCACAGGACTATGAACACTGAAGCTTTCTTT.

This chain uses TRBV6-2 or TRBV6-3 with TRBJ2-7; 14 bases are shared with TRBD2. The germline gives CDR1 MNHEY, CDR2 SVGEGT. Losses at the gene ends were 4 bases for V and 1 base for J; bases not matched to a gene: 12. The CDR3 has 19 amino acids. CDR3 protein: CASSSGLAGGYPFSYEQYF. Written as DNA, the CDR3 is TGTGCCAGCAGTTCCGGACTAGCGGGGGGCTACCCTTTTTCCTACGAGCAGTACTTC.

This clonotype was counted between two and nine times. This sequence joins TRBV9 and TRBJ1-2; the D is unclear. V gave up 0 bases and J gave up 2 bases, with 5 bases separating them. The CDR3 spans 13 residues. Germline CDR1 SGDLS, CDR2 YYNGEE. The CDR3 region has the DNA TGTGCCAGCAGCGTAGTGGGGAACTATGGCTACACCTTC. This encodes CASSVVGNYGYTF.

In this sample, this clonotype turned up a few times. The gene calls are TRBV5-6 and TRBJ2-1; 8 bases match TRBD2. CDR1 is SGHDT, CDR2 YYEEEE, per germline. V was pared by 3 bases and J by 6 bases, with 8 bases of the junction left unmatched. The CDR3 contains 15 residues. CDR3 amino acids: CASSWAGTSGNEQFF. CDR3 DNA: TGTGCCAGCAGCTGGGCCGGGACTAGTGGCAATGAGCAGTTCTTC.

The genes are TRBV18 and TRBJ2-7; D is ambiguous. The CDR3 length is 17 residues. Per the germline V gene, CDR1 is KGHSH and CDR2 is LQKENI. V was trimmed by 0 bases and J by 1 base, leaving 16 bases between them. The CDR3 region is CASSPPGLDPLSYEQYF. For the CDR3, the DNA is TGTGCCAGCTCACCACCCGGATTGGACCCCTTATCCTACGAGCAGTACTTC.

The chain recombines TRBV5-1 with TRBJ2-1, with D perhaps matching TRBD1 or TRBD2 (7 bases each). Germline V gene sequence: CDR1 SGHRS, CDR2 YFSETQ. With 0 bases removed from V and 10 bases from J, the gap between germline ends came to 14 bases. The CDR3 spans 14 residues. DNA for the CDR3: TGCGCCAGCAGCTTGGGGCCCCAGGGGGGGGAGCAGTTCTTC. Translating gives CASSLGPQGGEQFF.

V gene TRBV3-1 combines with J gene TRBJ2-3; D unresolved. Trimming pared 4 bases from V and 0 bases from J, leaving 11 bases between. The CDR3 has 15 amino acids. Germline lookup yields CDR1 LGHDT and CDR2 YNNKEL (reference sequence). This CDR3 is CASSPKTLSTDTQYF. The CDR3 nucleotides are TGTGCCAGCAGCCCTAAGACACTTAGCACAGATACGCAGTATTTT.

In this sample, this clonotype turned up many times. The DNA for the CDR3 is TGTGCCACCAGTGATGTGGGACAGCCCTACGAGCAGTACTTC. It codes for CATSDVGQPYEQYF. The chain is built from TRBV24-1 and TRBJ2-7; 7 nucleotides line up with TRBD1. V shed 3 bases and J 2 bases; nucleotides not matched to a gene: 3. The CDR3 sequence is 14 residues long. The germline CDR1 and CDR2 sequences are KGHDR and SFDVKD.

This clonotype was observed a few times. The rearrangement links TRBV18 to TRBJ2-1, with D maybe TRBD2 (6 bases). The CDR3 contains 14 residues. Germline-derived CDR1 and CDR2 are KGHSH and LQKENI. V was shortened by 4 bases and J by 3 bases, with 10 bases between the two germline ends. The CDR3 loop reads CASSRDWDYNEQFF. In DNA, the CDR3 is TGTGCCAGCTCACGGGACTGGGACTACAATGAGCAGTTCTTC. Filled out from reference TRBV18 and TRBJ2-1, the complete variable domain reads NAGVMQNPRHLVRRRGQEARLRCSPMKGHSHVYWYRQLPEEGLKFMVYLQKENIIDESGMPKERFSAEFPKEGPSILRIQQVVRGDSAAYFCASSRDWDYNEQFFGPGTRLTVL.

This clonotype has only a few counts. The V call is TRBV7-2, the J call TRBJ2-3; D is unresolved. The CDR3 length is 14 residues. Germline CDR1 and CDR2: SGHTA and FQGNSA. Between the trimmed V and J ends, which lost 2 bases and 2 bases, there was a span of 8 bases. In nucleotides, the CDR3 is TGTGCCAGCAGCTTAACACGGGCCACAGATACGCAGTATTTT. It yields the protein CASSLTRATDTQYF. The full variable domain, its missing parts supplied by reference TRBV7-2 and TRBJ2-3, is GAGVSQSPSNKVTEKGKDVELRCDPISGHTALYWYRQSLGQGLEFLIYFQGNSAPDKSGLPSDRFSAERTGGSVSTLTIQRTQQEDSAVYLCASSLTRATDTQYFGPGTRLTVL.

The V call is TRBV12-3 or TRBV12-4, the J call TRBJ1-2; D uncertain. The V and J ends lost 3 bases and 0 bases respectively, with 14 bases between them. The CDR3 runs 16 residues. The DNA for the CDR3 is TGTGCCAGCAGTTTTTCATCCTGGCGTACTAACTATGGCTACACCTTC. It yields the protein CASSFSSWRTNYGYTF.

This clonotype has just a few counts. The gene calls are TRBV5-1 and TRBJ2-7; the match to TRBD2 covers 9 bases. The CDR3 spans 14 residues. J gave up 5 bases and V 0 bases, and 3 bases lay outside the gene matches. Germline loops: CDR1 SGHRS, CDR2 YFSETQ. The CDR3 is CASSLGTSVHEQYF. Written as DNA, the CDR3 is TGCGCCAGCAGCTTGGGGACTAGCGTCCACGAGCAGTACTTC. Supplemented by reference TRBV5-1 and TRBJ2-7, the full variable domain reads KAGVTQTPRYLIKTRGQQVTLSCSPISGHRSVSWYQQTPGQGLQFLFEYFSETQRNKGNFPGRFSGRQFSNSRSEMNVSTLELGDSALYLCASSLGTSVHEQYFGPGTRLTVT.

The table lists this clonotype with a few counts. The chain joins TRBV27 to TRBJ2-7; perhaps TRBD2 as D (6 bases). The V and J ends lost 6 bases and 1 base respectively, with 16 bases between them. The germline gives CDR1 MNHEY, CDR2 SMNVEV (reference sequence). The CDR3 has 15 amino acids. The CDR3 bases are TGTGCCAGCAGCGCCCGACTAGTTGGGTCCTACGAGCAGTACTTC. Translating it yields CASSARLVGSYEQYF.

In this sample, this clonotype turned up a few times. J is TRBJ1-2 and V is TRBV14; no firm D call. V dropped 1 base and J dropped 5 bases, with 14 bases sitting between them. This CDR3 has 15 amino acids. The germline V gene encodes CDR1 SGHDN and CDR2 FVKESK. For the CDR3, the DNA is TGTGCCAGCAGCCAAGTCTTGGGATCAGCATATGGCTACACCTTC. Amino acids: CASSQVLGSAYGYTF.

This clonotype has only a few counts. The chain combines TRBV4-1 with TRBJ2-7; D assignment may be TRBD1 or TRBD2 (7 bases each). Germline V gene lookup returns CDR1 MGHRA and CDR2 YSYEKL. The CDR3 has 16 residues. V shed 4 bases and J shed 4 bases, with 20 bases lying between them. The CDR3 reads CASSPRRGGRGYEQYF. DNA for the CDR3: TGCGCCAGCAGCCCCCGCAGGGGGGGCAGGGGGTACGAGCAGTACTTC.

A few counts support this clonotype. The rearrangement joins TRBV18 to TRBJ2-4; D possibly corresponds to TRBD2 (6 bases). Germline assignment: CDR1 KGHSH and CDR2 LQKENI. V gave up 3 bases and J gave up 0 bases, with 9 bases separating them. This CDR3 has 15 amino acids. The CDR3 coding sequence is TGTGCCAGCTCACCGATAGCGGTAGCCAAAAACATTCAGTACTTC. It is translated as CASSPIAVAKNIQYF.

This clonotype occurred many times. This chain joins TRBV27 and TRBJ2-7; D is undetermined. CDR1 MNHEY and CDR2 SMNVEV come from the germline V gene (reference sequence). The CDR3 runs to 12 residues. V lost 8 bases and J lost 2, with 10 bases in between. CDR3 sequence (DNA): TGTGCCAGCGGGTGGAGACCCTACGAGCAGTACTTC. Amino acid sequence: CASGWRPYEQYF.

This clonotype was seen a handful of times. For the CDR3, the DNA is TGCAGCGTTCTGGGACAGGCACTTACTTCCTACGAGCAGTACTTC. Protein: CSVLGQALTSYEQYF. This chain connects TRBV29-1 to TRBJ2-7; 8 nucleotides match TRBD1. The CDR3 is made up of 15 amino acids. V gave up 5 bases and J gave up 1 base; unmatched junction bases: 10. The V gene's germline CDR1 is SQVTM and CDR2 ANQGSEA.

The chain links TRBV7-8 to TRBJ2-7; perhaps TRBD1 as D (5 bases). The CDR3 totals 14 residues. The V gene's germline CDR1 is SGHVS and CDR2 FQNEAQ. Trimming took 1 base from V and 3 from J, leaving 10 bases between them. The CDR3 reads CASSLVEQDYEQYF. DNA for the CDR3: TGTGCCAGCAGCTTAGTCGAACAGGACTACGAGCAGTACTTC.